The rows below give T cell receptor beta chains drawn from one sample of a study of cytomegalovirus exposure and HLA in healthy donors. Some clones are missing from TCRdb's copy, which holds only in-frame ones; the method was immunoSEQ multiplex PCR. The sample contains about 160,000 clones, 75% to 85% of which appear only once. The sample consisted of PBMCs. All receptors come from a man aged 50-60 years in good health and CMV-seropositive. The CDR3 runs from the conserved cysteine through the conserved F or W. A D gene is named only where the DNA matches it firmly. Clone size is given for some rows only: seen once, a few or many times, or a class if the clone is expanded.

v_gene,abundance,j_gene,d_gene,CDR3aa,CDR3nt
TRBV5-1,-,TRBJ2-3,TRBD2,CASSTSGGAGTDTQYF,TGCGCCAGCAGCACAAGCGGGGGGGCCGGCACAGATACGCAGTATTTT
TRBV7-3,-,TRBJ2-3,TRBD1,CASSWTGFRTDTQYF,TGTGCCAGCAGCTGGACAGGGTTCCGGACAGATACGCAGTATTTT
TRBV7-2,few,TRBJ2-5,TRBD2,CASSATSGLETQYF,TGTGCCAGCAGCGCCACTAGCGGCCTAGAGACCCAGTACTTC
TRBV7-6,-,TRBJ2-7,TRBD2,CASSPGGIYEQYF,TGTGCCAGCAGCCCCGGGGGGATCTACGAGCAGTACTTC
TRBV18,-,TRBJ1-5,TRBD1,CASSLQGARSNQPQHF,TGTGCCAGCTCACTACAGGGGGCTAGGAGCAATCAGCCCCAGCATTTT
TRBV5-1,-,TRBJ2-3,TRBD2,CASSLGLAGLIF,TGCGCCAGCAGCCTGGGACTAGCGGGGCTTATATTT
TRBV5-6,-,TRBJ2-7,-,CASSRNLDPYEQYF,TGTGCCAGCAGCAGGAACCTAGACCCCTACGAGCAGTACTTC
TRBV4-3,few,TRBJ2-5,-,CASSQARRTIQETQYF,TGCGCCAGCAGCCAAGCCAGGCGGACTATCCAAGAGACCCAGTACTTC
TRBV19,-,TRBJ2-5,-,CASSWGLWETQYF,TGTGCCAGTAGCTGGGGACTTTGGGAGACCCAGTACTTC
TRBV21-1,-,TRBJ1-6,-,CASSKAQGNYNSPLHF,TGTGCCAGCAGCAAAGCACAGGGTAATTATAATTCACCCCTCCACTTT
TRBV7-3,once,TRBJ2-7,TRBD2,CASSLTSGNSYEQYF,TGTGCCAGCAGCCTGACTAGCGGTAATTCCTACGAGCAGTACTTC
TRBV9,few,TRBJ2-2,TRBD2,CASSGTGLATGELFF,TGTGCCAGCAGCGGCACCGGACTAGCAACCGGGGAGCTGTTTTTT
TRBV19,-,TRBJ2-7,-,CASSMGTGISYEQYF,TGTGCCAGTAGTATGGGTACAGGGATCTCCTACGAGCAGTACTTC
TRBV9,-,TRBJ2-3,TRBD2,CASSVGGGEGDTQYF,TGTGCCAGCAGCGTTGGGGGGGGAGAGGGAGATACGCAGTATTTT
TRBV19,once,TRBJ1-5,-,CATIGQNSNQPQHF,TGTGCCACCATCGGACAGAATAGCAATCAGCCCCAGCATTTT
TRBV7-2,few,TRBJ1-1,TRBD1,CASNQQGVNTEAFF,TGTGCCAGCAACCAACAGGGGGTGAACACTGAAGCTTTCTTT
TRBV20-1,-,TRBJ2-3,-,CSGLGADTQYF,TGCAGCGGATTAGGGGCAGATACGCAGTATTTT
TRBV6-1,-,TRBJ1-5,TRBD1,CASNPTGSNQPQHF,TGTGCCAGCAACCCGACAGGGAGCAATCAGCCCCAGCATTTT
TRBV6-6,-,TRBJ2-1,-,CASSATRDNNEQFF,TGTGCCAGCAGTGCGACCCGGGACAACAATGAGCAGTTCTTC
TRBV7-9,-,TRBJ2-1,TRBD2,CASETSGRSYNEQFF,TGTGCCAGCGAGACTAGCGGGCGATCCTACAATGAGCAGTTCTTC
TRBV29-1,-,TRBJ1-2,TRBD1,CSAETGVSRYGYTF,TGCAGCGCCGAGACAGGGGTCAGCCGCTATGGCTACACCTTC
TRBV7-2,-,TRBJ2-5,TRBD1,CASSLARQGGETQYF,TGTGCCAGCAGCCTTGCGCGACAGGGTGGAGAGACCCAGTACTTC
TRBV5-4,-,TRBJ2-5,TRBD2,CASSRGTSGGGRETQYF,TGTGCCAGCAGCAGGGGGACTAGCGGGGGGGGGCGAGAGACCCAGTACTTC
TRBV19,-,TRBJ2-5,-,CASSQQEETQYF,TGTGCCAGTAGTCAACAGGAAGAGACCCAGTACTTC
TRBV4-1,-,TRBJ1-6,TRBD1,CASSQDYPGTGFSPLHF,TGCGCCAGCAGCCAAGATTATCCCGGGACAGGGTTCTCACCCCTCCACTTT
TRBV9,-,TRBJ1-1,-,CASSERLGRDTEAFF,TGTGCCAGCAGCGAGCGGCTGGGTCGGGACACTGAAGCTTTCTTT
TRBV18,-,TRBJ2-1,-,CASSPRQIVLNNEQFF,TGTGCCAGCTCACCACGGCAGATCGTACTAAACAATGAGCAGTTCTTC
TRBV7-9,-,TRBJ2-3,TRBD2,CSSRARLAGVGDTQYF,TGTTCCAGCAGAGCGAGACTAGCGGGAGTGGGAGATACGCAGTATTTT
TRBV6-4,few,TRBJ2-1,TRBD1,CASSDRGQGAGEQFF,TGTGCCAGCAGTGATAGGGGACAGGGGGCCGGTGAGCAGTTCTTC
TRBV19,-,TRBJ1-3,-,CASSMDTISGNTIYF,TGTGCCAGTAGTATGGACACCATCTCTGGAAACACCATATATTTT
TRBV28,-,TRBJ2-7,TRBD2,CASSTFASGRKNEQYF,TGTGCCAGCAGTACTTTCGCTAGCGGGAGAAAGAACGAGCAGTACTTC
TRBV10-3,few,TRBJ2-7,TRBD1,CAIKGQGLYEQYF,TGTGCCATCAAGGGACAGGGCCTCTACGAGCAGTACTTC
TRBV2,-,TRBJ1-5,-,CASSEEVGGNQPQHF,TGTGCCAGCAGTGAAGAGGTCGGGGGAAATCAGCCCCAGCATTTT
TRBV6-5,-,TRBJ2-5,TRBD2,CATSSGGRKETQYF,TGTGCCACCTCCAGCGGGGGGAGGAAAGAGACCCAGTACTTC
TRBV6-5,few,TRBJ2-5,-,CAVDQGTLETQYF,TGTGCCGTAGACCAGGGGACCCTGGAGACCCAGTACTTC
TRBV28,-,TRBJ2-1,TRBD1,CASSLSQTGGNEQFF,TGTGCCAGCAGTTTATCCCAGACAGGGGGTAATGAGCAGTTCTTC
TRBV9,-,TRBJ2-7,-,CASSQGPDSYEQYF,TGTGCCAGCAGCCAGGGGCCTGACTCCTACGAGCAGTACTTC
TRBV5-1,-,TRBJ2-5,-,CASSLVLETQYF,TGCGCCAGCAGCTTGGTCCTGGAGACCCAGTACTTC
TRBV4-3,-,TRBJ2-7,-,CASSQATQGMGEQYF,TGCGCCAGCAGCCAAGCTACTCAGGGGATGGGCGAGCAGTACTTC
TRBV7-9,-,TRBJ2-3,TRBD2,CASSKTSGGALDTQYF,TGTGCCAGCAGCAAAACTAGCGGGGGGGCTTTAGATACGCAGTATTTT
TRBV2,-,TRBJ1-2,-,CASDSPGSHGYTF,TGTGCCAGCGACTCGCCGGGAAGCCATGGCTACACCTTC
TRBV7-9,-,TRBJ2-3,TRBD1,CASSSGQGLTDTQYF,TGTGCCAGCAGCTCTGGACAGGGCCTCACAGATACGCAGTATTTT
TRBV19,-,TRBJ1-4,-,CASRTGGGANEKLFF,TGTGCCAGTAGAACCGGAGGTGGCGCTAATGAAAAACTGTTTTTT
TRBV29-1,-,TRBJ2-6,-,CSVRAADSGANVLTF,TGCAGCGTTCGAGCGGCGGACTCTGGGGCCAACGTCCTGACTTTC
TRBV2,once,TRBJ2-1,-,CASRAVSYNEQFF,TGTGCCAGCCGCGCCGTTTCCTACAATGAGCAGTTCTTC
TRBV5-6,-,TRBJ1-2,-,CASSLGTISYGYTF,TGTGCCAGCAGCTTGGGCACAATTTCCTATGGCTACACCTTC
TRBV15,-,TRBJ1-5,TRBD1,CATRDSGQGGTYSNQPQHF,TGTGCCACCAGAGATTCGGGACAGGGGGGTACTTACAGCAATCAGCCCCAGCATTTT
TRBV4-3,-,TRBJ2-6,TRBD2,CASSGGGSGANVLTF,TGCGCCAGCAGTGGGGGAGGGTCCGGGGCCAACGTCCTGACTTTC
TRBV28,-,TRBJ2-7,-,CASSVWGRGTPYGVTPYEQYF,TGTGCCAGCAGTGTATGGGGTCGAGGGACTCCATATGGGGTCACCCCCTACGAGCAGTACTTC
TRBV6-1,-,TRBJ2-2,TRBD1,CASSEAPSTGQAGELFF,TGTGCCAGCAGTGAAGCTCCGTCGACAGGGCAAGCCGGGGAGCTGTTTTTT
TRBV28,once,TRBJ1-2,TRBD1,CASRPRDRDNGYTF,TGTGCCAGCAGGCCTAGGGACAGGGATAATGGCTACACCTTC
TRBV6-5,-,TRBJ1-4,-,CASRDRATNEKLFF,TGTGCCAGCAGGGACAGAGCAACTAATGAAAAACTGTTTTTT
TRBV4-1,few,TRBJ1-1,-,CASSQGDRSNTEAFF,TGCGCCAGCAGCCAAGGAGACAGATCGAACACTGAAGCTTTCTTT
TRBV5-1,-,TRBJ2-3,TRBD1,CASSLRTGSTDTQYF,TGCGCCAGCAGCCTAAGGACAGGGTCTACAGATACGCAGTATTTT
TRBV7-6,few,TRBJ2-5,TRBD2,CASSRSGGGGETQYF,TGTGCCAGCAGCCGCAGCGGGGGAGGGGGGGAGACCCAGTACTTC
TRBV19,-,TRBJ1-5,-,CASSQTGNSNQPQHF,TGTGCCAGTAGCCAAACAGGGAATAGCAATCAGCCCCAGCATTTT
TRBV11-2,once,TRBJ2-4,-,CASSLVQGGNIQYF,TGTGCCAGCAGCTTAGTACAGGGGGGGAACATTCAGTACTTC